The 23 T cell receptor beta chains given below trace back to one sample, sequenced in a study of CD8 T cells in Susac syndrome. RNA, at about 0.45 to 1 ug, was reverse transcribed with random hexamers. In TCRdb, the immunoSEQ multiplex PCR reads were re-called with MiXCR into one record per CDR3 protein. The sample contains roughly 130,000 distinct CDR3 sequences, 90% to 95% of which appear only once. Sequencing was carried out using CD4+ T cells from PBMCs. Receptors originate from a human donor with multiple sclerosis.

The V gene is TRBV7-8, the J gene TRBJ2-7; D is possibly TRBD2 (7 bases). Germline CDR1 and CDR2: SGHVS and FQNEAQ. The CDR3 has 17 residues. The V gene lost 1 base and the J gene lost 3 bases, with 19 bases spanning the gap. This chain's CDR3 is CASSLVRGPIPNYEQYF. CDR3 sequence (DNA): TGTGCCAGCAGCTTAGTGCGGGGGCCCATCCCGAACTACGAGCAGTACTTC.

The J gene is TRBJ2-5, the V gene TRBV27; TRBD2 matches at 7 bases. The CDR3 extends over 17 amino acids. After removal of 4 bases from V and 5 bases from J, the junction contained 16 bases not matched to a gene. From germline, CDR1 is MNHEY and CDR2 SMNVEV (reference sequence). The CDR3 DNA reads as TGTGCCAGCAGTTCTCGATCCTTGGGACTATCTGGGGAGACCCAGTACTTC. It codes for CASSSRSLGLSGETQYF.

This rearrangement joins TRBV7-8 to TRBJ2-5, with no clear D. The V and J ends lost 1 base and 4 bases respectively, with 10 bases between them. In germline, CDR1 is SGHVS, CDR2 FQNEAQ. The CDR3 extends over 14 amino acids. CDR3 protein: CASSLDAFGETQYF. Written as DNA, the CDR3 is TGTGCCAGCAGCTTAGACGCCTTCGGAGAGACCCAGTACTTC.

The chain couples TRBV19 to TRBJ1-1; no clear D. Germline V gene lookup returns CDR1 LNHDA and CDR2 SQIVND (reference sequence). CDR3 size: 17 residues. Trimming shortened V by 3 bases and J by 1 base, and 18 bases separated the two germline ends. The CDR3 spells CASSIDRTSRWNTEAFF. Written as DNA, the CDR3 is TGTGCCAGTAGTATTGATCGTACGTCCCGGTGGAACACTGAAGCTTTCTTT.

This rearrangement joins TRBV5-1 to TRBJ2-2; D ambiguous. V lost 2 bases, J lost 0 bases, and 14 bases lay in between. The germline V gene has CDR1 SGHRS and CDR2 YFSETQ. The CDR3 consists of 17 residues. The CDR3 protein is CASSFSELVTNTGELFF. The CDR3 DNA reads TGCGCCAGCAGCTTCTCCGAATTAGTTACGAACACCGGGGAGCTGTTTTTT.

This rearrangement joins TRBV19 to TRBJ1-2; D remains ambiguous. Germline CDR1 LNHDA, CDR2 SQIVND (reference sequence). The CDR3 contains 11 residues. Trimming stripped 3 bases from V and 13 bases from J, with 12 bases between. The CDR3 is CASSIRGVGTF. The CDR3 coding sequence is TGTGCCAGTAGTATTCGGGGTGTGGGCACCTTC.

This sequence joins TRBV27 and TRBJ1-5; 8 bases map to TRBD1. The ends lost 6 bases at V and 7 bases at J; junction bases unmatched: 5. CDR3 length equals 13 residues. Germline lookup yields CDR1 MNHEY and CDR2 SMNVEV (reference sequence). Here the CDR3 reads CASSSYRGQPQHF. The CDR3 DNA reads as TGTGCCAGCAGCAGCTACAGGGGGCAGCCCCAGCATTTT.

This clonotype was observed once. V and J are TRBV24-1 and TRBJ1-5, with a tentative D call TRBD1 (6 bases). Germline CDR1 and CDR2: KGHDR and SFDVKD. The CDR3 extends over 14 amino acids. Trimming removed 5 bases from V and 1 base from J, with 8 bases in between. The CDR3 reads CATSGTASNQPQHF. The CDR3 nucleotides are TGTGCCACCAGTGGGACAGCAAGCAATCAGCCCCAGCATTTT.

The rearrangement links TRBV7-9 to TRBJ2-7, with D perhaps given as TRBD1 or TRBD2 (5 bases each). V was shortened by 0 bases and J by 9 bases, with 9 bases between the two germline ends. The CDR3 runs to 12 residues. Germline CDR1 reads SEHNR; CDR2 reads FQNEAQ (reference sequence). CDR3 DNA sequence: TGTGCCAGCAGCTTAGCAGGGGACGTGCAGTACTTC. Protein product: CASSLAGDVQYF.

This rearrangement joins TRBV2 to TRBJ1-5; D gene ambiguous. The CDR3 is made up of 14 amino acids. The V and J ends lost 3 bases and 2 bases respectively, with 8 bases between them. The germline gives CDR1 SNHLY, CDR2 FYNNEI. CDR3 region: CASSEGARNQPQHF. Here the CDR3 DNA reads TGTGCCAGCAGTGAGGGCGCTCGCAATCAGCCCCAGCATTTT. Together with reference TRBV2 and TRBJ1-5, the CDR3 gives the full variable domain: EPEVTQTPSHQVTQMGQEVILRCVPISNHLYFYWYRQILGQKVEFLVSFYNNEISEKSEIFDDQFSVERPDGSNFTLKIRSTKLEDSAMYFCASSEGARNQPQHFGDGTRLSIL.

The V call is TRBV7-9, the J call TRBJ1-2, with 9 bases fitting TRBD1. J gave up 8 bases and V 5 bases, and 9 bases lay outside the gene matches. The length of the CDR3 is 14 residues. The germline V gene has CDR1 SEHNR and CDR2 FQNEAQ (reference sequence). The CDR3 reads CASSLRRTGEGYTF. CDR3 sequence (DNA): TGTGCCAGCAGCCTACGCCGGACAGGGGAAGGCTACACCTTC. The complete variable domain, with remaining parts taken from reference TRBV7-9 and TRBJ1-2, reads DTGVSQNPRHKITKRGQNVTFRCDPISEHNRLYWYRQTLGQGPEFLTYFQNEAQLEKSRLLSDRFSAERPKGSFSTLEIQRTEQGDSAMYLCASSLRRTGEGYTFGSGTRLTVV.

The chain recombines TRBV29-1 with TRBJ2-7; 8 nucleotides line up with TRBD1. V was pared by 3 bases and J by 7 bases, with 8 bases of the junction left unmatched. The CDR3 runs 13 residues. CDR1 is SQVTM, CDR2 ANQGSEA, per germline. CDR3 residues: CSVEVTGAREQYF. DNA for the CDR3: TGCAGCGTTGAGGTGACAGGGGCGAGGGAGCAGTACTTC.

V usage is TRBV2 and J usage is TRBJ1-5; D gene unclear. Deletions cut 9 bases from V and 2 bases from J, with 11 bases between. Germline V gene data show CDR1 as SNHLY and CDR2 as FYNNEI. The CDR3 has 13 residues. The CDR3, as DNA: TGTGCCAGTGGTGTGGAGGGCAATCAGCCCCAGCATTTT. Translated: CASGVEGNQPQHF. Full variable domain (remainder filled in from reference TRBV2 and TRBJ1-5): EPEVTQTPSHQVTQMGQEVILRCVPISNHLYFYWYRQILGQKVEFLVSFYNNEISEKSEIFDDQFSVERPDGSNFTLKIRSTKLEDSAMYFCASGVEGNQPQHFGDGTRLSIL.

The chain couples TRBV7-6 to TRBJ2-3; 7 nucleotides agree with TRBD2. Germline V lookup: CDR1 SGHVS, CDR2 FNYEAQ. Trimming removed 2 bases from V and 6 bases from J; junction bases left unmatched: 14. This CDR3 contains 17 residues. This CDR3 is CASSLIGGRGLTDTQYF. The CDR3 nucleotides read TGTGCCAGCAGCTTAATCGGCGGGAGAGGCCTCACGGATACGCAGTATTTT.

This sequence joins TRBV30 and TRBJ2-7; D remains unclear. This CDR3 has 14 residues. CDR1 and CDR2 from the germline V gene are GTSNPN and SVGIG (reference sequence). Trimming pared 8 bases from V and 2 bases from J, leaving 19 bases between. CDR3 in amino acids: CAVLIRGTTYEQYF. For the CDR3, the DNA is TGTGCCGTGCTAATTCGAGGCACGACCTACGAGCAGTACTTC.

V usage is TRBV6-6 and J usage is TRBJ2-2, with 7 bases identical to TRBD1. The V gene end was trimmed by 6 bases and the J gene end by 5 bases; junction bases not matched to a gene: 9. This CDR3 comprises 15 residues. Per germline, CDR1 MNHNY and CDR2 SVGAGI (reference sequence). In nucleotides, the CDR3 is TGTGCCAGCAGGGGCGACAGGGTTGGAACCGGGGAGCTGTTTTTT. Its protein product is CASRGDRVGTGELFF.

V gene TRBV27 combines with J gene TRBJ2-1, with 8 positions matching TRBD1. Trimming cost V 3 bases and J 3 bases; bases outside gene matches: 7. The germline CDR1 and CDR2 sequences are MNHEY and SMNVEV (reference sequence). The CDR3 sequence is 16 residues long. The CDR3 DNA reads as TGTGCCAGCAGTTTTCCCGGGACAGGCTACTACAATGAGCAGTTCTTC. It codes for CASSFPGTGYYNEQFF.

This clonotype was detected a few times. The chain recombines TRBV2 with TRBJ2-5, with 7 nucleotides matching TRBD2. The CDR3 contains 16 residues. The germline V gene encodes CDR1 SNHLY and CDR2 FYNNEI. Trimming took 2 bases from V and 0 from J; bases not matched to a gene: 6. The CDR3 DNA is TGTGCCAGCAGTGAAAGGGTTAGCGGGTACCAAGAGACCCAGTACTTC. Amino acids: CASSERVSGYQETQYF.

The chain recombines TRBV5-4 with TRBJ1-6; TRBD1 aligns across 8 bases. The CDR3 length is 13 residues. Germline V gene lookup returns CDR1 SGHNT and CDR2 YYREEE (reference sequence). The V gene end was trimmed by 4 bases and the J gene end by 6 bases; junction bases not matched to a gene: 0. In nucleotides, the CDR3 is TGTGCCAGCAGCGGACAGGGTAATTCACCCCTCCACTTT. As protein: CASSGQGNSPLHF.

V is TRBV5-1 and J is TRBJ2-2, with TRBD1 identical over 9 bases. V lost 4 bases and J lost 5; bases outside the gene matches: 3. The CDR3 contains 14 residues. CDR1 is SGHRS, CDR2 YFSETQ, per germline. This CDR3 reads CASSGGQGTGELFF. Written as DNA, the CDR3 is TGCGCCAGCAGCGGCGGACAGGGGACCGGGGAGCTGTTTTTT.

The chain couples TRBV6-5 to TRBJ2-5, with TRBD1 matching over 8 bases. This CDR3 is 14 amino acids long. J was trimmed by 9 bases and V by 5 bases; bases with no gene match: 11. In germline, CDR1 is MNHEY, CDR2 SVGAGI. CDR3 amino acids: CASSQGAASGPQYF. CDR3 in DNA: TGTGCCAGCAGTCAGGGGGCGGCCAGTGGGCCCCAGTACTTC.

V and J are TRBV5-1 and TRBJ2-6; D not certain. Germline CDR1 reads SGHRS; CDR2 reads YFSETQ. Trimming removed 2 bases at V and 0 bases at J, with 3 bases between. The CDR3 sequence is 14 residues long. The CDR3 nucleotides read TGCGCCAGCAGCTTCTCCTCTGGGGCCAACGTCCTGACTTTC. It codes for CASSFSSGANVLTF.

This rearrangement joins TRBV6-2 or TRBV6-3 to TRBJ1-5; 7 nucleotides agree with TRBD1. Germline values: CDR1 MNHEY, CDR2 SVGEGT. V shed 5 bases, J shed 3 bases, and the junction held 10 bases outside the gene matches. The CDR3 covers 16 residues. The CDR3 is CASSDPPGQNNQPQHF. CDR3 DNA sequence: TGTGCCAGCAGTGACCCCCCGGGACAGAACAATCAGCCCCAGCATTTT.